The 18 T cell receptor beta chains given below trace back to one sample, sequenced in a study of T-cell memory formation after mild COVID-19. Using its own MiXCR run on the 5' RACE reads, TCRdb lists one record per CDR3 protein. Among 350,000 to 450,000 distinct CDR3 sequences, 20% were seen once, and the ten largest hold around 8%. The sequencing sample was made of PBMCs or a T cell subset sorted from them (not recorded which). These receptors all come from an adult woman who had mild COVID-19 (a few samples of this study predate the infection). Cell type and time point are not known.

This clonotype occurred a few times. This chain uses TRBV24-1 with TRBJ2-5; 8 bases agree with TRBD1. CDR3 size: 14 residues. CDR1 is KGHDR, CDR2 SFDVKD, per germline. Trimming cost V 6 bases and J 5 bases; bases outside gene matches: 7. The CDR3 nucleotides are TGTGCCACCAGTACGAGACAGGGGTTCGAGACCCAGTACTTC. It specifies CATSTRQGFETQYF.

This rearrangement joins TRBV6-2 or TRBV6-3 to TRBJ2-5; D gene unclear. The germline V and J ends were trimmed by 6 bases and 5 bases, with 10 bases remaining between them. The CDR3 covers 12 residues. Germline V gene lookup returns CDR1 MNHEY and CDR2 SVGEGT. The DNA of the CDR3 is TGTGCCAGCAGAGAGTTTGCGGAGACCCAGTACTTC. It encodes CASREFAETQYF.

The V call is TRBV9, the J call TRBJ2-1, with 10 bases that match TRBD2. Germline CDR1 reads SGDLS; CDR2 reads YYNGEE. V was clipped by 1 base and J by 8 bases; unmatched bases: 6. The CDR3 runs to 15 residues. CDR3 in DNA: TGTGCCAGCAGCGTAACTAGCGGGAACCCCCATGAGCAGTTCTTC. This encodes CASSVTSGNPHEQFF.

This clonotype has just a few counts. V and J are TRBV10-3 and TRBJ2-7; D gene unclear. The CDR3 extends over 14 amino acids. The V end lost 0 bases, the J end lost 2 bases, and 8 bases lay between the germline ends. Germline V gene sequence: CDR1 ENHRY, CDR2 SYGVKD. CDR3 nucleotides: TGTGCCATCAGTGAGTCGATACTCCCCTACGAGCAGTACTTC. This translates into CAISESILPYEQYF.

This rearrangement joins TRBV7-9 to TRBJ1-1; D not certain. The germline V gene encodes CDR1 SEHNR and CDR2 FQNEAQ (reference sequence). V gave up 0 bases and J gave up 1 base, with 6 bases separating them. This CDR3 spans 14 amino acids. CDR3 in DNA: TGTGCCAGCAGCTTAGCAGCGAAGAACACTGAAGCTTTCTTT. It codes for CASSLAAKNTEAFF.

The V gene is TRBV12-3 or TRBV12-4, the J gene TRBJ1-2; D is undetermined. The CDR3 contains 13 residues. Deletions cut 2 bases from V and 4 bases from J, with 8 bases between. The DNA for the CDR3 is TGTGCCAGCAGTTTAAGCTCCACCTATGGCTACACCTTC. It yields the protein CASSLSSTYGYTF.

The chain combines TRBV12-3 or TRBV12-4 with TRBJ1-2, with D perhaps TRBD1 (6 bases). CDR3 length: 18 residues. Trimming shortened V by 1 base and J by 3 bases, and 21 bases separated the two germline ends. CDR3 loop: CASSLVGGHSSGDYGYTF. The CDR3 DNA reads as TGTGCCAGCAGTTTAGTCGGGGGCCACAGCTCTGGGGACTATGGCTACACCTTC.

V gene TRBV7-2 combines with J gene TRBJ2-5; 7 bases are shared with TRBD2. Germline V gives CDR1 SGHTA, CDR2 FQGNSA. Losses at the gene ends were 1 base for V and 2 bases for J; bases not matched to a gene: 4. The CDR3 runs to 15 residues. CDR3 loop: CASSLGWGGQETQYF. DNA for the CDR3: TGTGCCAGCAGCTTAGGCTGGGGAGGGCAAGAGACCCAGTACTTC. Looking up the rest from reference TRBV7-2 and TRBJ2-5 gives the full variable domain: GAGVSQSPSNKVTEKGKDVELRCDPISGHTALYWYRQSLGQGLEFLIYFQGNSAPDKSGLPSDRFSAERTGGSVSTLTIQRTQQEDSAVYLCASSLGWGGQETQYFGPGTRLLVL.

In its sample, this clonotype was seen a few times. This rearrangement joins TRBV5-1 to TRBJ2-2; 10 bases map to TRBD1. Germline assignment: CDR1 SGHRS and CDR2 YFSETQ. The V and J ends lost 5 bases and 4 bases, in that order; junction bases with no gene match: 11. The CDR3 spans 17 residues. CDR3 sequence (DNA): TGCGCCAGCAGGTCGGACAGGGGGACCTCTTCCACCGGGGAGCTGTTTTTT. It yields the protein CASRSDRGTSSTGELFF.

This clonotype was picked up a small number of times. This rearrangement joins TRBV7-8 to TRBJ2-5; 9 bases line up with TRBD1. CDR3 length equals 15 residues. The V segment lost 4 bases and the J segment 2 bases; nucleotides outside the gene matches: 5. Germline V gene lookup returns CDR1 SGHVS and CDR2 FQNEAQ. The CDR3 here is CASSWGQGSQETQYF. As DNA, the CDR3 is TGTGCCAGCAGCTGGGGACAGGGCAGTCAAGAGACCCAGTACTTC.

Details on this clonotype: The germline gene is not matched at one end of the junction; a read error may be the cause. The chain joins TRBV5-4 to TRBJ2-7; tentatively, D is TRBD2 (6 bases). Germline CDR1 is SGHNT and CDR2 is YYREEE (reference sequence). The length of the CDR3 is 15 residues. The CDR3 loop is CASSVGGDLTRLGDF. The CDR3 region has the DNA TGTGCCAGCAGCGTGGGGGGAGACCTTACCAGGCTTGGGGACTTC.

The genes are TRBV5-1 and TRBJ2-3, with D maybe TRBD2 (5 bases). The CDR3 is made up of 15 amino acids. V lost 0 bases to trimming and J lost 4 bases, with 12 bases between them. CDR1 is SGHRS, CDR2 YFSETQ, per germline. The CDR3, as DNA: TGCGCCAGCAGCTTGGATGGGATCGGGGCAGATACGCAGTATTTT. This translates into CASSLDGIGADTQYF.

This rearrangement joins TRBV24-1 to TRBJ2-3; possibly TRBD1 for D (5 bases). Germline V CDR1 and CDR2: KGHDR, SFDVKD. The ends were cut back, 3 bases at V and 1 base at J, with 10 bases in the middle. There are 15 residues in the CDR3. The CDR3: CATSDTSGRTDTQYF. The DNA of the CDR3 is TGTGCCACCAGTGATACCTCAGGGCGCACAGATACGCAGTATTTT.

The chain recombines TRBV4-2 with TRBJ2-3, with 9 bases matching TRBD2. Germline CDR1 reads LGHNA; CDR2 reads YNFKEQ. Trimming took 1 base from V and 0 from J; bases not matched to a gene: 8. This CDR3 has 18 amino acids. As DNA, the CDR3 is TGTGCCAGCAGCCAAGTTAGCGGGGGTGATTCTAGCACAGATACGCAGTATTTT. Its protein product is CASSQVSGGDSSTDTQYF.

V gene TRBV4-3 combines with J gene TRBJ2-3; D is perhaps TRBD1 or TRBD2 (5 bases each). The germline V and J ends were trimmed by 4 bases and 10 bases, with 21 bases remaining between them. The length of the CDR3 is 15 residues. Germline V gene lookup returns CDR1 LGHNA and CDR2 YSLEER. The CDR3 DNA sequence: TGCGCCAGCAGCCGGGACGTTATTCCCAGGGATCCGCAGTATTTT. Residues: CASSRDVIPRDPQYF.

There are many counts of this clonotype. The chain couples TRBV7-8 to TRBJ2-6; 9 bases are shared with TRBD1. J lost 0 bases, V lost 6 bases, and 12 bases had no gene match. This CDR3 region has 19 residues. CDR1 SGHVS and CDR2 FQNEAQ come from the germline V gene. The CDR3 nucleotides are TGTGCCAGCAGTTCGGGGACAGGGAAAGGCCTCTCTGGGGCCAACGTCCTGACTTTC. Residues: CASSSGTGKGLSGANVLTF.

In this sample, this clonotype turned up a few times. CDR3 region: CASSLSQGARQETQYF. CDR3 DNA: TGTGCCAGCAGCTTATCGCAGGGGGCGCGTCAAGAGACCCAGTACTTC. This chain connects TRBV7-9 to TRBJ2-5; 8 nucleotides line up with TRBD1. Germline CDR1 reads SEHNR; CDR2 reads FQNEAQ (reference sequence). This CDR3 is built from 16 residues. Trimming took 2 bases from V and 2 from J; bases not matched to a gene: 7.

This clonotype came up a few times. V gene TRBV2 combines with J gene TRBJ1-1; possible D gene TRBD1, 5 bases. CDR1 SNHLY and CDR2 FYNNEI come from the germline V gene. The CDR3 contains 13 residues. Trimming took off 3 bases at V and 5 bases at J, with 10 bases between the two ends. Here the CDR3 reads CASSDNWGTEAFF. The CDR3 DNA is TGTGCCAGCAGTGACAATTGGGGGACTGAAGCTTTCTTT.